This T cell receptor (beta chain) was profiled in a study of OX40 agonist ivuxolimab in advanced cancers. Regarding the research as a whole: Ivuxolimab, which targeted the costimulatory receptor OX40 (CD134), was an agonistic, fully human IgG2 monoclonal antibody. Intravenous ivuxolimab was administered to patients every 2 weeks at six dose levels: 0.01, 0.1, 0.3, 1.5, 3 and 10 mg/kg. Among the approximately 54 dose-escalation patients, around 20 had hepatocellular carcinoma, around 15 melanoma, 9 renal cell carcinoma and 9 head and neck cancer. A male proportion of almost 85% and a mean age of approximately 61 years, ranging from 23 to 79, were recorded for the dose-escalation cohort. Prior anti-PD-1, anti-PD-L1 or anti-CTLA-4 therapy was permitted, and checkpoint inhibitors had been received by roughly two fifths of dose-escalation patients. Partial responses were achieved by three dose-escalation patients, of whom one had hepatocellular carcinoma and two had cutaneous melanoma. The point of sequencing TCRbeta in the periphery was to test whether ivuxolimab changed TCR sequence diversity and drove clonal T-cell expansion. The monotherapy dose-escalation portion (N ≈ 50 patients) of the phase I ivuxolimab trial is reported in the paper.

On this clone itself: Its antigen target is currently unknown. Base quality data are lacking; no much larger clone is found one base away.

Patients with a history of autoimmune disease or receiving systemic immunosuppression were excluded from the trial. Peripheral blood for TCR sequencing was collected from all dose cohorts at baseline, on cycle 4 day 1, and on cycle 7 day 1. The samples were taken from a phase I, first-in-human, multicenter, open-label dose-escalation trial of ivuxolimab. Adults with locally advanced or metastatic melanoma, renal cell, hepatocellular, or head and neck squamous cell carcinoma were enrolled in the trial. Before TCR sequencing, CD4+ and CD8+ T cells were separately sorted from peripheral blood. Genomic DNA was extracted from sorted cells for sequencing of the TCRbeta CDR3 region. TCRbeta CDR3 regions were sequenced using the immunoSEQ Assay. In its TCRdb copy, this immuneACCESS table keeps in-frame sequences only and misses some clones. Where compared with another copy, unresolved V genes explain less than half of these, and the others have no known cause. The sample table records more than 7,500 clones; roughly two thirds of these occur just once. The biggest ten clones account for 27% of the sample.

The full study reports these points: Which antigens the clonally expanded peripheral T cells were specific for was not determined. Low levels of normalized T-cell clonal expansion were also shown by some nonresponding patients. In the 0.1-3.0 mg/kg groups, partial responders had among the lowest normalized peripheral clonal expansion, particularly in CD8+ T cells. After ivuxolimab, CD8+ T cells had more expanded clones than CD4+ T cells on average. At doses from 0.1 to 3.0 mg/kg, clonal expansion was seen in both CD4+ and CD8+ blood T cells between baseline and week 6.

The specimen comprised CD4+ or CD8+ T cells sorted from blood, sampled in a trial of the OX40 agonist ivuxolimab. This clonotype was sampled from an adult with an advanced solid tumor such as melanoma, head and neck, liver or kidney cancer.

The CDR3 corresponds to CASRARFSDTQYF. The DNA is as follows: TGTGCCAGCAGGGCCCGTTTCTCGGATACGCAGTATTTT. The V gene is TRBV9 and the J gene is TRBJ2-3; the D gene remains uncertain. V is pared back by 5 bases and J by 6 bases, with 13 bases lying between the germline termini. The CDR3 goes from the cysteine to the phenylalanine over 13 residues. The DNA shown is the 39-base CDR3, in frame from base 1. Sequences SGDLS (CDR1) and YYNGEE (CDR2) are obtained from the germline V gene.